A selection of T cell receptor beta chains follows, all from one sample in a study of T cell responses to AZD1222 COVID-19 vaccine. Measured with immunoSEQ multiplex PCR; TCRdb has only the in-frame clones, and not every one. The sample has 130,000 to 150,000 clones, 75% to 95% seen once. The material sequenced was peripheral blood, taken on day 0 of AZD1222 vaccination. The source of these receptors is an adult in good health. The CDR3 runs from the conserved cysteine through the conserved F or W.

>TRBJ1-6|TRBV7-2
CASSLRQGGSLHF
>TRBJ2-3|TRBV7-2
CASSPTGDTQYF
>TRBJ2-1|TRBV23-1
CASSRDRGPNEQFF
>TRBJ1-1|TRBV28
CASSLDRVNTEAFF
>TRBJ2-1|TRBV10-3
CAISEFRDRGNEQFF
>TRBJ2-1|TRBV7-3
CASSLSGENYNEQFF
>TRBJ2-3|TRBV3-1/TRBV3-2
CASSSLADTQYF
>TRBJ1-3|TRBV6-5
CASSTSGRNTIYF
>TRBJ1-2|TRBV7-9
CASSLAMDGGYTF
>TRBJ2-7|TRBV9
CASSPSAAFRYEQYF
>TRBJ2-7|TRBV7-3
CASSSRTGTYEQYF
>TRBJ2-1|TRBV7-6
CASSLASGSAEQFF
>TRBJ2-1|TRBV25-1
CASVTGPKNEQFF
>TRBJ2-1|TRBV19
CASSIRGGAWNEQFF